This T cell receptor beta chain came from a study of cytomegalovirus exposure and HLA in healthy donors (dated by TCRdb to 2015 to 2018). Regarding the research as a whole: An earlier analysis of some 620 of the donors reported 276 Gb of sequence data and 117 million unique TCR beta sequences obtained from roughly 170 million T cells. Approximately 310 gigabases of sequencing data and around 85 million unique TCR sequences made up an early release that covered around 640 HLA-typed donors. Among the roughly 430 genotyped donors, about 85% belonged to the genetic ancestry cluster associated with self-reported Caucasian donors. The study was designed to test whether signatures of past pathogen exposure could be identified by cataloging public T cell receptors. Using immunosequencing, the study profiled T cell repertoires from around 670 subjects and related those repertoires to cytomegalovirus serostatus. A separate validation cohort of approximately 120 different subjects was used in addition to the approximately 670-subject first cohort. To predict cytomegalovirus infection status, the study combined high-throughput TCR immunosequencing, statistical association of individual TCRs with disease status, and machine learning. A later analysis re-examined previously published TCR beta repertoires from 610 or so donors and added high-resolution HLA genotyping to investigate patterns of TCR occurrence. In the later analysis, no new phenotypic data were used to find candidate immune exposures; instead, reliance was placed on TCR beta sequences and their occurrence across donors. In an earlier analysis of roughly 600 of the donors, high-throughput TCR beta sequencing was used to judge whether each TCR beta V gene segment behaved as functional or pseudogenic. Donor age, sex, ethnicity and CMV serostatus were compiled alongside the repertoire data. A later genetic analysis used genome-wide SNP genotypes for about three fifths of the 666 donors, treating that subset as a discovery cohort. Every discovery cohort repertoire had been produced on one sequencing platform. Class I and class II HLA loci were covered by the typing at four-digit resolution. Typing coverage varied by locus: roughly 629-640 donors for A, B, C, DRB1 and DQB1; some 520 for DQA1; approximately 570 for DPA1; approximately 470 for DPB1. Roughly five DR-DQ haplotypes were handled as single units for association and clustering, since linkage in the cohort was strong. On average, over 200,000 unique TCR beta nucleotide sequences were sequenced per donor among 398 genotyped donors of the cohort, with roughly 18% of those sequences being non-productive. Summary of the overall study and its limitations: The study listed 164 TCR beta chains as associated with cytomegalovirus. Sequencing depth was assumed to be roughly uniform across donors in the presence/absence analyses, though that assumption may not hold. In this cohort, only TCR beta chains were sequenced, and detectable features were limited by the absence of alpha or paired-chain data. The only immune exposure information available for the cohort was CMV serostatus. HLA typing was unavailable for some donors at each locus, so association tests used only the typed subset. A later analysis found that most CMV-associated TCR beta chains appeared HLA-restricted, with HLA associations seemingly driven largely by CMV exposure. The sequencing pipeline was judged likely to have produced a cluster of highly shared sequence variants as a technical artifact. Because the 87-base-pair reads could not distinguish some IMGT-functional V segments, including TRBV6-2 and TRBV6-3, those segments were excluded. Roughly 17 rarely observed V segments, including chromosome 9 orphons, were excluded from the earlier analysis of 550 to 700 of the donors because counts were too low. Across donors, most TCR sequences were observed very rarely, whereas some public TCRs were present in many individuals. The authors suggested that the approach could potentially be generalized to other disease states and immunological phenotypes. In a later analysis, some 18,000 TCR beta sequences were associated with specific HLA alleles at a false discovery rate of 0.05. Broadly in line with IMGT annotations, most TCR beta V segments showed up in productive rearrangements about 90% or about 30% of the time in an earlier analysis of some 590 of the donors. When HLA alleles, especially DR and DQ, strongly co-occurred, attributing TCR associations to individual alleles was difficult. Several of the top co-occurrence clusters appeared to be linked to parvovirus B19, influenza, CMV and Epstein-Barr virus, according to a later analysis. According to a later genetic analysis, donors in an Asian-associated ancestry cluster had fewer N-insertions in productive TCRs than the approximately 670-donor mean. In a later analysis, the rate of TCR association differed among HLA loci, with DRB1 alleles having the most associated TCRs and HLA-C alleles having the fewest. The classifier was reported to diagnose cytomegalovirus status with high specificity and sensitivity in both the original cohort and the validation cohort. A further reported finding was that TCR beta sequences accurately predicted the HLA-A and HLA-B alleles for most subjects in the first cohort. In a later analysis, HLA-associated TCR beta chains were found to be more clonally expanded and to have lower generation probabilities than equally common non-associated chains. V-gene and J-gene trimming of TCR beta chains was associated with a missense DCLRE1C variant in a later genetic analysis, and the association was replicated in an independent cohort. Linkage disequilibrium might explain the correlated functional status among segregating V segments, but an unknown experimental factor could not be excluded. A few of the identified cytomegalovirus-associated TCR beta chains were confirmed in vitro to be specific for cytomegalovirus antigens.

Regarding this clone: This receptor's antigen is unknown. No much larger clone exists at a distance of one base, and base qualities are not known.

Library generation was performed with the immunoSEQ multiplex PCR assay. The multiplex PCR relied on a mix of 60 forward primers for TCR Vbeta segments and 13 reverse primers for TCR Jbeta segments. Amplification of the CDR3 region of rearranged TCR beta genes was performed with a multiplex PCR assay on genomic DNA. Amplified TCR beta libraries were sequenced as 87-base-pair reads on the Illumina HiSeq System. From the authors' description of their analysis: In a later analysis, 80 million or so unique TCR beta chains were counted across the 500 to 850 repertoires, and roughly 11 million of these chains were shared by at least two donors. A nearest-neighbor algorithm error-corrected the raw reads and collapsed the reads into unique sequences, merging closely related sequences to remove PCR and sequencing errors. Alignment of CDR3 sequences to IMGT reference sequences was used to assign V, D and J gene segments. For a sequence to be retained, at least a six-nucleotide match to both a V gene segment and a J gene segment was required. A rearrangement counted as productive if the CDR3 had no stop codons and remained in frame with V and J, and every other rearrangement counted as non-productive. CDR3 was defined according to IMGT convention as the region running from the second conserved V-encoded cysteine to the conserved J-encoded phenylalanine. In an earlier analysis of around 540 of the donors, sequences lacking an unambiguous match to a single V gene segment were excluded. An earlier analysis of about 600 of the donors called V segments functional above 56.7% productive rearrangements and segregating when the between-donor standard deviation exceeded 5%. A statistical classification framework was built for diagnosing cytomegalovirus status from the catalog of TCR beta chain sequences. V and J gene assignment, in a later analysis, came from comparing TCR nucleotide sequences with IMGT/GENE-DB human TR gene sequences. Using the TCRdist pipeline, a later analysis assigned CDR3 sequences along with most-parsimonious VDJ recombination scenarios. In a later analysis, every TCR beta chain was defined by the combination of its CDR3 amino acid sequence and its V-gene family, and reads without a unique V-gene family were dropped. As a way to deal with suspected cross-contamination and a sequencing artifact, a later analysis dropped hundreds of nucleotide sequences that were highly shared and had low generation probability. A later analysis calculated a clonal expansion index for each public chain from normalized within-repertoire ranks of inferred template counts. In a later analysis, generation probabilities were computed using a VDJ recombination model fitted to out-of-frame rearrangements, and the results were checked against IGoR. A later analysis scored TCR-TCR, TCR-HLA and TCR-CMV co-occurrence with hypergeometric tests, applying a repertoire-size bias correction to TCR pairs. False discovery rates were estimated in a later analysis by permuting HLA or CMV assignments 20 times. In a later analysis, co-occurring TCRs were grouped using DBSCAN, with TCRdist sequence similarity added in when clustering inside HLA-allele-positive subsets. Repertoires with fewer than 30,000 or more than 120,000 public chains, plus five repertoires with anomalous nucleotide sharing, were excluded from co-occurrence clustering. TCRdb's version of the immuneACCESS table is confined to in-frame rearrangements and falls short of the full clone set. An unresolved V gene accounts for under half of the shortfall where checked; the remainder is of unknown origin. That table furnishes V, J and clone size, whereas the DNA furnished D and trimming. The sample records about 170,000 clones, about 82% of which are singletons. In total, the top ten clones hold roughly 0.69% of the sample.

The cohort comprised 550 to 700 healthy bone marrow donors. At the time of sampling, all cohort members were nominally healthy, though unrecorded immune exposures were likely present. The donor tested CMV seronegative, placing the donor among the approximately 360 seronegative members of the cohort. A peripheral blood sample was collected from each donor, and TCR beta sequencing was performed on peripheral blood mononuclear cells. The Qiagen DNeasy Blood Extraction Kit was used to extract genomic DNA from the blood cell samples. The CDR3 holds 11 amino acids from the cysteine to the phenylalanine. Of the read, only the CDR3 DNA is kept; its 33 bases are in frame from base 1. CDR1 and CDR2, per the germline V gene, are ENHRY and SYGVKD. The V end loses 4 bases and the J end loses 5 bases, and a stretch of 6 bases separates them.

The specimen was PBMCs. Here the chain combines TRBV10-3 and TRBJ2-7; no D segment can be confidently identified. This clonotype originated in a woman aged 18-29 years in good health and CMV-seronegative. The CDR3 protein: CAISGEDEQYF. The nucleotide sequence reads as follows: TGTGCCATCAGTGGCGAAGACGAGCAGTACTTC.